This entry lists 15 T cell receptor beta chains sequenced from one sample in a study of metastatic and nonmetastatic thyroid tumors. From the PCR reads, TCRdb re-called clones with MiXCR. The sample has 30,000 to 35,000 clones, approximately 19% seen once. Not a single patient had been given any form of treatment at any point before undergoing thyroid surgery. Material for sequencing was blood. These receptors were collected from a female donor with papillary thyroid cancer or a benign thyroid nodule (not recorded which). Some clones in this sample may be carry-over from other donors' samples.

This chain connects TRBV7-9 to TRBJ2-7, with D perhaps given as TRBD1 or TRBD2 (5 bases each). The CDR3 runs 14 residues. Trimming cost V 5 bases and J 3 bases, with 14 bases left between them. Per germline, CDR1 SEHNR and CDR2 FQNEAQ (reference sequence). The CDR3 coding sequence is TGTGCCAGCAGCCACCGGGACCGAAACTACGAGCAGTACTTC. This sequence encodes CASSHRDRNYEQYF.

This clone came up many times. The V gene is TRBV4-1, the J gene TRBJ2-2, with 14 positions matching TRBD2. The CDR3 runs to 18 residues. V lost 1 base and J lost 5; bases outside the gene matches: 6. Germline assignment: CDR1 MGHRA and CDR2 YSYEKL. CDR3 DNA: TGCGCCAGCAGCCAAGCGGGACTAGCGGGGGTTGGGACCGGGGAGCTGTTTTTT. Translation gives CASSQAGLAGVGTGELFF.

This clone was found a few times. The rearrangement joins TRBV6-5 to TRBJ2-7, with D perhaps TRBD1 (6 bases). V was shortened by 0 bases and J by 7 bases, with 16 bases between the two germline ends. The CDR3 is 15 amino acids. Germline V CDR1 and CDR2: MNHEY, SVGAGI. CDR3 in DNA: TGTGCCAGCAGTTACTCTTTCACAGGGCCCAAGGAGCAGTACTTC. This encodes CASSYSFTGPKEQYF.

This clone was detected ten times or more. This rearrangement joins TRBV12-3 or TRBV12-4 to TRBJ1-3; D gene uncertain. The CDR3 totals 14 residues. V lost 5 bases, J lost 3 bases, and 11 bases lay in between. The CDR3 DNA sequence: TGTGCCAGCAGTAAAGACGGACTTGGAAACACCATATATTTT. Translation gives CASSKDGLGNTIYF.

This clone was found many times. The CDR3 region has the DNA TGTGCCACACAGGGGGCAGGGGCTTTCTTT. Its translation: CATQGAGAFF. The chain combines TRBV6-4 with TRBJ1-1; TRBD1 matches 9 bases. The CDR3 sequence is 10 residues long. In germline, CDR1 is MRHNA, CDR2 SNTAGT. V shed 10 bases and J 11 bases; nucleotides not matched to a gene: 5.

In this sample, this clone turned up many times. This rearrangement joins TRBV4-1 to TRBJ1-1; no clear D. The CDR3 totals 17 residues. Trimming stripped 4 bases from V and 4 bases from J, with 22 bases between. Germline V gives CDR1 MGHRA, CDR2 YSYEKL. This chain's CDR3 is CASSLDNRGSTSTEAFF. The CDR3, as DNA: TGCGCCAGCAGCCTAGATAACCGGGGTTCCACATCCACTGAAGCTTTCTTT.

This clone appeared many times. This chain links TRBV3-1 with TRBJ2-5, with TRBD2 matching over 8 bases. The CDR3 has 16 amino acids. The germline CDR1 and CDR2 sequences are LGHDT and YNNKEL (reference sequence). J gave up 2 bases and V 1 base, and 6 bases lay outside the gene matches. CDR3 DNA: TGTGCCAGCAGCCAAGCTGCGGGGGGTTTACAAGAGACCCAGTACTTC. Protein: CASSQAAGGLQETQYF.

The sample holds many counts of this clone. The V call is TRBV11-1, the J call TRBJ1-2; D not resolved. V was pared by 1 base and J by 3 bases, with 6 bases between. Looked up from germline, CDR1 is SGHAT and CDR2 is FQDESV (reference sequence). The CDR3 runs to 13 residues. The CDR3 region has the DNA TGTGCCAGCAGCTTAGGGATGGACTATGGCTACACCTTC. Translating gives CASSLGMDYGYTF. Full variable domain (rest looked up from reference TRBV11-1 and TRBJ1-2): EAEVAQSPRYKITEKSQAVAFWCDPISGHATLYWYRQILGQGPELLVQFQDESVVDDSQLPKDRFSAERLKGVDSTLKIQPAELGDSAMYLCASSLGMDYGYTFGSGTRLTVV.

This clone appeared many times. The chain recombines TRBV5-6 with TRBJ2-5; D possibly matches TRBD1 or TRBD2 (5 bases each). V lost 2 bases to trimming and J lost 5 bases, with 16 bases between them. The CDR3 runs 15 residues. Germline lookup yields CDR1 SGHDT and CDR2 YYEEEE. The CDR3 nucleotides read TGTGCCAGCAGCTTTACCGGGACCAGTACGGAGACCCAGTACTTC. Translation gives CASSFTGTSTETQYF.

This clone is judged medium-sized. The chain uses TRBV6-2 or TRBV6-3 and TRBJ2-7; 7 nucleotides agree with TRBD1. CDR1 is MNHEY, CDR2 SVGEGT, per germline. The CDR3 is made up of 14 amino acids. The junction had 5 bases not matched to a gene; V was cut back by 5 bases and J by 1 base. The CDR3 reads CASSIRQGSYEQYF. CDR3 sequence (DNA): TGTGCCAGCAGTATTCGACAGGGATCCTACGAGCAGTACTTC.

There are many counts of this clone. V is TRBV4-1 and J is TRBJ2-1; 8 bases fit TRBD2. Germline loops: CDR1 MGHRA, CDR2 YSYEKL. V dropped 0 bases and J dropped 4; count of bases not matched to a gene: 11. There are 18 residues in the CDR3. The chain's CDR3 is CASSQDLGLAGLYNEQFF. DNA of the CDR3: TGCGCCAGCAGCCAAGATCTAGGCCTAGCGGGTTTATACAATGAGCAGTTCTTC.

This clone was found a few times. The chain uses TRBV27 and TRBJ2-7; possibly TRBD2 for D (6 bases). The CDR3 spans 15 residues. Per the germline V gene, CDR1 is MNHEY and CDR2 is SMNVEV (reference sequence). V was pared by 7 bases and J by 1 base, with 17 bases between. CDR3 DNA: TGTGCCAGCATCCCCCTGGGGACTCCTTCCTACGAGCAGTACTTC. The encoded protein is CASIPLGTPSYEQYF.

Ten or more counts support this clone. The chain employs TRBV10-3 and TRBJ1-6; 9 bases are a match to TRBD1. The CDR3 totals 14 residues. The V and J ends lost 11 bases and 8 bases, in that order; junction bases with no gene match: 10. Germline-derived CDR1 and CDR2 are ENHRY and SYGVKD. The CDR3 DNA follows: TGTGCCGTGAGAGGGACAGGGTATGATTCACCCCTCCACTTT. Amino acids: CAVRGTGYDSPLHF.

This chain joins TRBV12-3 or TRBV12-4 and TRBJ1-5; D call uncertain. The CDR3 loop spans 13 amino acids. V gave up 5 bases and J gave up 1 base, with 6 bases separating them. The CDR3 region has the DNA TGTGCCAGCAGTATAGGGAGCAATCAGCCCCAGCATTTT. It codes for CASSIGSNQPQHF.

This sequence joins TRBV10-3 and TRBJ2-1, with 12 bases fitting TRBD2. The CDR3 contains 17 residues. Germline V lookup: CDR1 ENHRY, CDR2 SYGVKD. With V trimmed by 2 bases and J by 8 bases, 10 bases remained unmatched. CDR3 bases: TGTGCCATCAGTGAGGGAACTAGCGGGGGGACCGGGGATGAGCAGTTCTTC. Protein sequence: CAISEGTSGGTGDEQFF.